This T cell receptor (beta chain) was recorded in a study of T cells after yellow fever vaccination. Overall study results and limits: Reappearance after the booster was observed for most primary-vaccination clones (about 96% CD4, just over 85% CD8).

This clonotype has ten or more counts. As yet, its antigen is unknown. Looked up from germline, CDR1 is SEHNR and CDR2 is FQNEAQ (reference sequence). CDR3 length: 15 amino acids. J was trimmed by 4 bases and V by 4 bases; bases with no gene match: 10. Via MiXCR, TCRdb re-called the 5' RACE reads, giving one row per CDR3 protein. The table lists a few hundred thousand distinct CDR3 sequences, around 4.4% of them singletons. This TCR was sampled from a man between 18 and 35 years old who received the YFV17D yellow fever vaccine. Sequences were derived from PBMCs, sampled 15 days after the yellow fever booster vaccination. The genes are TRBV7-9 and TRBJ2-7, with TRBD1 matching 7 bases. The DNA for the CDR3 is TGTGCCAGCAGCTCAAGACAGGGACAAAAGTACGAGCAGTACTTC. This translates into CASSSRQGQKYEQYF.